The 16 T cell receptor beta chains presented below share a single source sample, sequenced in a study of blood T cell repertoires in COVID-19. Libraries were prepared by immunoSEQ multiplex PCR; TCRdb keeps only in-frame clonotypes and omits some of them. This sample has around 130,000 clones, with roughly four fifths found just once. Sequenced sample: peripheral blood. The receptors were sampled from a human donor in a cohort sampled during active COVID-19.

The V gene is TRBV5-4, the J gene TRBJ1-1, with 9 bases identical to TRBD1. Germline-derived CDR1 and CDR2 are SGHNT and YYREEE (reference sequence). This CDR3 is built from 14 residues. Trimming cost V 4 bases and J 6 bases; bases outside gene matches: 7. The CDR3 sequence is CASSPGQGRAEAFF. The CDR3 DNA reads TGTGCCAGCAGCCCAGGACAGGGGAGGGCTGAAGCTTTCTTT.

The rearrangement uses TRBV21-1 and TRBJ2-2; TRBD1 is the table's D call and was not checked against the DNA. TRBV21-1 counts as a pseudogene. The CDR3 has 18 amino acids. The CDR3: CASSKGLDKSPNTGELFF. In DNA, the CDR3 is TGTGCCAGCAGCAAAGGTCTCGACAAATCCCCGAACACCGGGGAGCTGTTTTTT.

This rearrangement joins TRBV5-5 to TRBJ2-7, with TRBD2 as a possible D gene (6 bases). In germline, CDR1 is SGHKS, CDR2 YYEKEE (reference sequence). V lost 2 bases, J lost 0 bases, and 15 bases lay in between. The CDR3 runs 16 residues. The CDR3 spells CASSFSGRTSSYEQYF. In nucleotides, the CDR3 is TGTGCCAGCAGCTTTAGCGGCAGAACTAGCTCCTACGAGCAGTACTTC.

The chain couples TRBV18 to TRBJ2-1; TRBD2 matches 9 bases. The CDR3 has 15 residues. Germline V gene sequence: CDR1 KGHSH, CDR2 LQKENI. V gave up 4 bases and J gave up 4 bases; unmatched junction bases: 5. This CDR3 reads CASSLSSGVYNEQFF. The CDR3 nucleotides read TGTGCCAGCTCACTTTCTAGCGGGGTGTACAATGAGCAGTTCTTC.

Comments on this clone: Other DNA sequences in the sample encode the same CDR3. This chain joins TRBV9 and TRBJ1-2; 9 bases map to TRBD1. Germline V CDR1 and CDR2: SGDLS, YYNGEE. The V and J ends lost 4 bases and 6 bases, in that order; junction bases with no gene match: 4. The CDR3 is made up of 13 amino acids. CDR3 protein: CASSSGQGDGYTF. CDR3 sequence (DNA): TGTGCCAGCAGCTCGGGACAGGGCGATGGCTACACCTTC. The whole variable domain, filled in from reference TRBV9 and TRBJ1-2, reads DSGVTQTPKHLITATGQRVTLRCSPRSGDLSVYWYQQSLDQGLQFLIQYYNGEERAKGNILERFSAQQFPDLHSELNLSSLELGDSALYFCASSSGQGDGYTFGSGTRLTVV.

This clone was recorded once. The chain couples TRBV27 to TRBJ1-1, with TRBD1 matching over 7 bases. The CDR3 runs 15 residues. Trimming cost V 2 bases and J 1 base; bases outside gene matches: 4. Germline loops: CDR1 MNHEY, CDR2 SMNVEV (reference sequence). This CDR3 reads CASSLVRDRNTEAFF. The CDR3 nucleotides read TGTGCCAGCAGTTTAGTGAGGGACAGGAACACTGAAGCTTTCTTT.

V usage is TRBV6-5 and J usage is TRBJ1-5; 7 nucleotides align to TRBD1. V lost 6 bases to trimming and J lost 0 bases; unmatched junction nucleotides: 5. The germline CDR1 and CDR2 sequences are MNHEY and SVGAGI. This CDR3 comprises 15 residues. The DNA for the CDR3 is TGTGCCAGCAGCCAGACAGGGAATAGCAATCAGCCCCAGCATTTT. Encoded protein: CASSQTGNSNQPQHF.

This chain joins TRBV9 and TRBJ1-1; 8 bases are shared with TRBD1. The trim removed 6 bases at V and 0 bases at J, leaving 7 bases unmatched. CDR3 length equals 15 residues. Germline CDR1 reads SGDLS; CDR2 reads YYNGEE. The CDR3 loop reads CASTAGQALNTEAFF. The CDR3, as DNA: TGTGCCAGCACCGCGGGACAGGCTCTGAACACTGAAGCTTTCTTT.

The chain uses TRBV7-9 and TRBJ2-3; TRBD1 might be the D (5 bases). Trimming removed 5 bases at V and 4 bases at J, with 7 bases between. This CDR3 is 12 amino acids long. CDR1 is SEHNR, CDR2 FQNEAQ, per germline (reference sequence). The CDR3 bases are TGTGCCAGCAGCCAAGGGGCAGATACGCAGTATTTT. Protein product: CASSQGADTQYF.

The V and J genes are TRBV12-5 and TRBJ2-7, with 8 bases identical to TRBD2. CDR3 length equals 13 residues. Germline V gives CDR1 LGHNT, CDR2 FRNRAP. V lost 5 bases to trimming and J lost 2 bases; unmatched junction nucleotides: 2. The CDR3 sequence: CASGQGLAYEQYF. The CDR3 coding sequence is TGTGCTAGTGGTCAGGGACTAGCCTACGAGCAGTACTTC.

The chain uses TRBV6-1 and TRBJ2-7; 10 bases fit TRBD1. Trimming took 1 base from V and 7 from J; bases not matched to a gene: 4. This CDR3 is 14 amino acids long. In germline, CDR1 is MNHNS, CDR2 SASEGT. The CDR3 loop reads CASSEGTGGWEQYF. CDR3 coding DNA: TGTGCCAGCAGTGAAGGGACAGGGGGTTGGGAGCAGTACTTC.

The chain employs TRBV28 and TRBJ2-1, with 10 bases that match TRBD2. V lost 2 bases to trimming and J lost 13 bases; unmatched junction nucleotides: 8. The CDR3 is made up of 14 amino acids. Germline CDR1 is MDHEN and CDR2 is SYDVKM. CDR3 DNA: TGTGCCAGCAGTTTAAGCGGGGGGGCCGAGGGTCAGTTCTTC. It is translated as CASSLSGGAEGQFF.

The CDR3 protein is CASSEGGQSHLSNQPQHF. The CDR3 nucleotides read TGTGCCAGCAGTGAGGGGGGACAGAGTCACCTTAGCAATCAGCCCCAGCATTTT. The chain carries TRBV6-4 and TRBJ1-5; 7 bases are a match to TRBD1. The CDR3 consists of 18 residues. With V trimmed by 3 bases and J by 0 bases, 11 bases remained unmatched. The germline V gene has CDR1 MRHNA and CDR2 SNTAGT.

V is TRBV7-2 and J is TRBJ2-7, with 10 bases fitting TRBD1. This CDR3 contains 16 residues. Germline V lookup: CDR1 SGHTA, CDR2 FQGNSA. Unmatched junction bases numbered 6, after V lost 1 base and J lost 3 bases. CDR3 sequence: CASSLGFGQGGYEQYF. CDR3 coding DNA: TGTGCCAGCAGCTTAGGATTTGGACAGGGGGGCTACGAGCAGTACTTC.

This clone showed up just once. V gene TRBV6-5 combines with J gene TRBJ1-4; perhaps TRBD1 as D (5 bases). V was trimmed by 1 base and J by 11 bases, leaving 14 bases between them. CDR3 length equals 14 residues. Germline assignment: CDR1 MNHEY and CDR2 SVGAGI. CDR3 residues: CASSYWGEGEKLFF. CDR3 sequence (DNA): TGTGCCAGCAGTTACTGGGGGGAGGGCGAGAAACTGTTTTTT.

This clone was recorded a few times. The CDR3 nucleotides read TGTGCCAGCAGCGCCTTGACAGGGGGTTCCCTCTATGGCTACACCTTC. Protein sequence: CASSALTGGSLYGYTF. The gene calls are TRBV9 and TRBJ1-2; 9 bases match TRBD1. The germline CDR1 and CDR2 sequences are SGDLS and YYNGEE. The CDR3 has 16 residues. Germline trimming cut 3 bases from V and 4 bases from J; bases unmatched to any gene: 10.